A single sample gave rise to the 18 T cell receptor beta chains below, sequenced in a study of T cells after yellow fever vaccination. TCRdb re-analysed the 5' RACE reads in MiXCR, keeping a single row per CDR3 protein. The sample records a few hundred thousand distinct CDR3 sequences, approximately 10% being singletons. The source was CD4+ T cells sorted from PBMCs, collected 5 days after the yellow fever booster vaccination. Receptors originate from a man younger than 35 who received the YFV17D yellow fever vaccine.

The chain combines TRBV24-1 with TRBJ2-7; tentatively, D is TRBD1 (5 bases). V was cut by 4 bases and J by 6 bases, with 15 bases left in between. The CDR3 runs 14 residues. In germline, CDR1 is KGHDR, CDR2 SFDVKD. The CDR3 is CATSEVWGDSEQYV. The CDR3 DNA sequence: TGTGCCACCAGTGAGGTTTGGGGCGATAGCGAGCAGTACGTC.

This clonotype was counted only a few times. This chain links TRBV7-9 with TRBJ1-3; TRBD1 is a possible D gene (5 bases). Looked up from germline, CDR1 is SEHNR and CDR2 is FQNEAQ (reference sequence). Trimming took off 5 bases at V and 0 bases at J, with 11 bases between the two ends. The CDR3 runs to 15 residues. CDR3 nucleotides: TGTGCCAGCAGCCGGGACGGGCTCTCTGGAAACACCATATATTTT. Residues: CASSRDGLSGNTIYF.

The rearrangement joins TRBV18 to TRBJ2-3; D is unresolved. Deletions cut 3 bases from V and 2 bases from J, with 6 bases between. The CDR3 spans 13 residues. Germline V lookup: CDR1 KGHSH, CDR2 LQKENI. CDR3 nucleotide sequence: TGTGCCAGCTCACCCCCCGCCACAGATACGCAGTATTTT. Amino acids: CASSPPATDTQYF.

This clonotype occurred a few times. The chain uses TRBV7-9 and TRBJ1-1, with D tentatively TRBD1 (5 bases). CDR1 is SEHNR, CDR2 FQNEAQ, per germline (reference sequence). There are 15 residues in the CDR3. Trimming took 2 bases from V and 1 from J, leaving 11 bases between them. CDR3 coding DNA: TGTGCCAGCAGCTTACGACAGTTATCGAACACTGAAGCTTTCTTT. It is translated as CASSLRQLSNTEAFF.

This clonotype came up a few times. The V and J genes are TRBV10-3 and TRBJ1-2; TRBD1 is a possible D gene (5 bases). CDR3 length equals 14 residues. Trimming removed 8 bases at V and 2 bases at J, with 15 bases between. Looked up from germline, CDR1 is ENHRY and CDR2 is SYGVKD. Here the CDR3 DNA reads TGTGCCATCGGGGGAGGAGCTGGGAACTATGGCTACACCTTC. It encodes CAIGGGAGNYGYTF.

This clonotype was detected only a few times. The chain joins TRBV14 to TRBJ2-7; TRBD2 agrees at 15 bases. The J segment lost 2 bases and the V segment lost 0 bases, leaving 5 bases of the junction unmatched. Germline CDR1 is SGHDN and CDR2 is FVKESK. The CDR3 spans 18 residues. This CDR3 reads CASSQEGLAGGRTYEQYF. CDR3 in DNA: TGTGCCAGCAGCCAAGAGGGACTAGCGGGGGGCCGGACCTACGAGCAGTACTTC.

Many counts were recorded for this clonotype. The chain recombines TRBV27 with TRBJ2-5; TRBD1 matches at 11 bases. V lost 8 bases and J lost 5; bases outside the gene matches: 7. The CDR3 extends over 14 amino acids. Germline CDR1 and CDR2: MNHEY and SMNVEV (reference sequence). CDR3 bases: TGTGCCAGCGGCAGGGACAGGGGGGGTGAGACCCAGTACTTC. This codes for CASGRDRGGETQYF.

The chain combines TRBV7-3 with TRBJ2-1; 9 bases map to TRBD1. CDR1 is SGHTA, CDR2 FQGTGA, per germline. V was clipped by 6 bases and J by 7 bases; unmatched bases: 10. The CDR3 runs 15 residues. CDR3 DNA sequence: TGTGCCAGCAGTTTTACCGGGACAGGGATAAATGAGCAGTTCTTC. Amino acid sequence: CASSFTGTGINEQFF.

CDR3 sequence reads: CAWSVVNEQFF. Written as DNA, the CDR3 is TGTGCCTGGAGTGTAGTGAATGAGCAGTTCTTC. The rearrangement uses TRBV30 and TRBJ2-1, with D hard to call. Germline V lookup: CDR1 GTSNPN, CDR2 SVGIG (reference sequence). The V end was cut by 0 bases, the J end by 7 bases, with 4 bases between. This CDR3 spans 11 amino acids.

This clonotype has a single count. V usage is TRBV2 and J usage is TRBJ2-3, with D perhaps TRBD1 or TRBD2 (5 bases each). CDR3 size: 15 residues. The germline V and J ends were trimmed by 6 bases and 2 bases, with 15 bases remaining between them. CDR1 and CDR2 (germline): SNHLY, FYNNEI. The CDR3 coding sequence is TGTGCCAGCAGAGCCCTCGAGGGGAACACAGATACGCAGTATTTT. It translates to CASRALEGNTDTQYF.

This clonotype was found a few times. The V gene is TRBV5-6, the J gene TRBJ2-5, with a possible D match to TRBD1 (6 bases). Germline V gives CDR1 SGHDT, CDR2 YYEEEE. This CDR3 has 16 residues. V lost 0 bases, J lost 0 bases, and 12 bases lay in between. The CDR3 here is CASSLVRTEYQETQYF. Here the CDR3 DNA reads TGTGCCAGCAGCTTGGTTCGGACAGAGTACCAAGAGACCCAGTACTTC.

V is TRBV7-6 and J is TRBJ2-3; D is unclear. The germline gives CDR1 SGHVS, CDR2 FNYEAQ. V lost 5 bases and J 2 bases, leaving 11 bases between the germline ends. CDR3 size: 14 residues. CDR3 DNA sequence: TGTGCCAGCAGCCACGACGCGGCCACAGATACGCAGTATTTT. It encodes CASSHDAATDTQYF.

The gene calls are TRBV20-1 and TRBJ2-3; 9 positions agree with TRBD2. The CDR3 runs to 14 residues. CDR1 and CDR2 (germline): DFQATT, SNEGSKA (reference sequence). The V gene end was trimmed by 3 bases and the J gene end by 4 bases; junction bases not matched to a gene: 5. The DNA for the CDR3 is TGCAGTGCTAGCGCGCGGGGGGGATCAGATACGCAGTATTTT. This sequence encodes CSASARGGSDTQYF.

The chain is built from TRBV7-2 and TRBJ2-6, with D hard to call. The germline V and J ends were trimmed by 2 bases and 4 bases, with 15 bases remaining between them. CDR3 length: 17 residues. Germline CDR1 and CDR2: SGHTA and FQGNSA. DNA of the CDR3: TGTGCCAGCAGCTTACACGGAAATCCGACCGGGGCCAACGTCCTGACTTTC. It codes for CASSLHGNPTGANVLTF.

The table lists this clonotype with many counts. This chain joins TRBV5-1 and TRBJ2-1; D not certain. Germline V CDR1 and CDR2: SGHRS, YFSETQ. Trimming took 1 base from V and 2 from J, leaving 10 bases between them. CDR3 size: 15 residues. In DNA, the CDR3 is TGCGCCAGCAGCTTGATTCCGGATACCTACAATGAGCAGTTCTTC. Its translation is CASSLIPDTYNEQFF.

The CDR3 coding sequence is TGTGCCATCAGTCATATGGGGTCCCATGAGCAGTTCTTC. Protein: CAISHMGSHEQFF. J is TRBJ2-1 and V is TRBV10-3; D is unresolved. The CDR3 spans 13 residues. The V gene's germline CDR1 is ENHRY and CDR2 SYGVKD. The V end lost 5 bases, the J end lost 8 bases, and 13 bases lay between the germline ends.

This clonotype was seen repeatedly, ten times or more. This CDR3 reads CASSLTGVNIQYF. The CDR3 coding sequence is TGTGCCAGCAGCCTAACAGGGGTAAACATTCAGTACTTC. This chain joins TRBV27 and TRBJ2-4; 7 bases line up with TRBD1. The CDR3 loop spans 13 amino acids. V lost 6 bases, J lost 6 bases, and 5 bases stayed unmatched. The germline V gene encodes CDR1 MNHEY and CDR2 SMNVEV (reference sequence).

This chain connects TRBV7-3 to TRBJ2-3, with 8 positions matching TRBD2. Germline assignment: CDR1 SGHTA and CDR2 FQGTGA. The junction had 7 bases not matched to a gene; V was cut back by 5 bases and J by 6 bases. The CDR3 totals 14 residues. The CDR3 here is CASSRSGAGDTQYF. Here the CDR3 DNA reads TGTGCCAGCAGCCGTAGCGGGGCGGGGGATACGCAGTATTTT.